The rows below give T cell receptor beta chains drawn from one sample of a study of blood T cells in healthy people across ages. TCRdb itself ran the 5' RACE reads through MiXCR, one entry per CDR3 protein. The data hold fewer than 1.5 million distinct CDR3 sequences, with approximately 40% observed a single time. Sample: blood. The receptor source for this set is a woman under 30 in good health. Both conserved end residues are part of each CDR3. Each record gives: J gene, clone size, V gene, D gene, CDR3 protein, CDR3 DNA. The D gene is left open where the match is weak. Only some rows state a clone size, as once, few, many or a class for expanded clones.

j_gene: TRBJ2-1; abundance: .; v_gene: TRBV10-3; d_gene: TRBD1; CDR3aa: CAIRDPGQSNEQFF; CDR3nt: TGTGCCATCAGGGACCCGGGACAGTCCAATGAGCAGTTCTTC
j_gene: TRBJ1-1; abundance: .; v_gene: TRBV7-4; d_gene: .; CDR3aa: CASSPPQQMTEAFF; CDR3nt: TGTGCCAGCAGCCCACCCCAACAGATGACTGAAGCTTTCTTT
j_gene: TRBJ2-5; abundance: .; v_gene: TRBV2; d_gene: .; CDR3aa: CASTLEGGAETQYF; CDR3nt: TGTGCCAGCACCCTCGAGGGGGGCGCGGAGACCCAGTACTTC
j_gene: TRBJ2-3; abundance: once; v_gene: TRBV7-2; d_gene: .; CDR3aa: CASSGRVLSTDTQSF; CDR3nt: TGTGCCAGCAGCGGGCGGGTACTTAGCACAGATACGCAGTCTTTT
j_gene: TRBJ2-5; abundance: .; v_gene: TRBV7-9; d_gene: .; CDR3aa: CASSFGQGSVIKETQYF; CDR3nt: TGTGCCAGCAGCTTTGGTCAGGGGAGCGTTATTAAGGAGACCCAGTACTTC
j_gene: TRBJ2-3; abundance: .; v_gene: TRBV7-9; d_gene: TRBD2; CDR3aa: CASSLEGLSTDTQYF; CDR3nt: TGTGCCAGCAGCTTAGAGGGACTAAGCACAGATACGCAGTATTTT
j_gene: TRBJ2-1; abundance: many; v_gene: TRBV11-1; d_gene: .; CDR3aa: CASSFSASSYNEQFF; CDR3nt: TGTGCCAGCAGCTTTAGTGCTAGTTCCTACAATGAGCAGTTCTTC
j_gene: TRBJ2-1; abundance: .; v_gene: TRBV7-9; d_gene: .; CDR3aa: CASSLTARNNEQFF; CDR3nt: TGTGCCAGCAGCCTCACCGCGAGGAACAATGAGCAGTTCTTC
j_gene: TRBJ2-7; abundance: .; v_gene: TRBV29-1; d_gene: TRBD1; CDR3aa: CSVELEGGANCEQYF; CDR3nt: TGCAGCGTTGAACTAGAAGGGGGCGCGAACTGCGAGCAGTACTTC
j_gene: TRBJ1-4; abundance: .; v_gene: TRBV18; d_gene: .; CDR3aa: CASSPPGKPNEKLFF; CDR3nt: TGTGCCAGCTCACCACCGGGAAAACCAAATGAAAAACTGTTTTTT
j_gene: TRBJ2-3; abundance: .; v_gene: TRBV5-1; d_gene: TRBD2; CDR3aa: CASSLFSSGVSTDTQYF; CDR3nt: TGCGCCAGCAGCTTGTTCTCTAGCGGAGTTAGCACAGATACGCAGTATTTT
j_gene: TRBJ2-5; abundance: .; v_gene: TRBV7-9; d_gene: TRBD1; CDR3aa: CASSTRQGAGETQYF; CDR3nt: TGTGCCAGCAGCACACGACAGGGGGCTGGGGAGACCCAGTACTTC
j_gene: TRBJ1-2; abundance: .; v_gene: TRBV10-3; d_gene: .; CDR3aa: CAISVDLDGYTF; CDR3nt: TGTGCCATCAGTGTAGACCTCGATGGCTACACCTTC
j_gene: TRBJ2-1; abundance: .; v_gene: TRBV5-1; d_gene: .; CDR3aa: CASSLVGPYNKQFF; CDR3nt: TGCGCCAGCAGCTTGGTGGGACCATACAATAAGCAGTTCTTC
j_gene: TRBJ2-7; abundance: .; v_gene: TRBV9; d_gene: TRBD1; CDR3aa: CASSANIGTGGTYEQYF; CDR3nt: TGTGCCAGCAGCGCAAATATCGGGACAGGGGGTACCTACGAGCAGTACTTC
j_gene: TRBJ2-1; abundance: .; v_gene: TRBV9; d_gene: .; CDR3aa: CASSVASGGDEQFF; CDR3nt: TGTGCCAGCAGCGTAGCTTCGGGTGGGGATGAGCAGTTCTTC
j_gene: TRBJ2-4; abundance: few; v_gene: TRBV12-5; d_gene: TRBD1; CDR3aa: CASGIAPTGGKAKNIQYF; CDR3nt: TGTGCTAGTGGTATAGCGCCGACAGGGGGAAAAGCCAAAAACATTCAGTACTTC
j_gene: TRBJ2-1; abundance: .; v_gene: TRBV20-1; d_gene: TRBD2; CDR3aa: CSAHPRTSGGEQFF; CDR3nt: TGCAGTGCTCACCCTCGGACTAGCGGGGGGGAGCAGTTCTTC
j_gene: TRBJ2-7; abundance: .; v_gene: TRBV10-3; d_gene: .; CDR3aa: CAFMGLSYEQYF; CDR3nt: TGTGCCTTCATGGGTCTCTCCTACGAGCAGTACTTC
j_gene: TRBJ2-7; abundance: .; v_gene: TRBV20-1; d_gene: .; CDR3aa: CSARSGYSYEQYF; CDR3nt: TGCAGTGCTAGAAGCGGGTACTCCTACGAGCAGTACTTC
j_gene: TRBJ2-6; abundance: .; v_gene: TRBV5-1; d_gene: TRBD1; CDR3aa: CASSLAPTAGGFQSANVLTF; CDR3nt: TGCGCCAGCAGCTTGGCCCCGACGGCAGGGGGCTTCCAGTCGGCCAACGTCCTGACTTTC
j_gene: TRBJ2-6; abundance: few; v_gene: TRBV18; d_gene: TRBD1; CDR3aa: CASSLGQGTGANVLTF; CDR3nt: TGTGCCAGCTCATTGGGACAGGGGACTGGGGCCAACGTCCTGACTTTC
j_gene: TRBJ2-7; abundance: few; v_gene: TRBV5-1; d_gene: .; CDR3aa: CASSPGERIPYEQYF; CDR3nt: TGCGCCAGCAGCCCGGGGGAAAGGATACCCTACGAGCAGTACTTC
j_gene: TRBJ2-5; abundance: .; v_gene: TRBV28; d_gene: .; CDR3aa: CASRGTWEMKTQYF; CDR3nt: TGTGCCAGCAGGGGGACTTGGGAAATGAAGACCCAGTACTTC
j_gene: TRBJ1-5; abundance: .; v_gene: TRBV6-1; d_gene: .; CDR3aa: CASSDSTGPHQPQHF; CDR3nt: TGTGCCAGCAGTGACTCCACGGGGCCGCATCAGCCCCAGCATTTT
j_gene: TRBJ1-2; abundance: few; v_gene: TRBV5-5; d_gene: TRBD1; CDR3aa: CASSRRETGTVYGYTF; CDR3nt: TGTGCCAGCAGCCGAAGAGAAACCGGGACAGTCTATGGCTACACCTTC
j_gene: TRBJ2-4; abundance: .; v_gene: TRBV12-3/TRBV12-4; d_gene: TRBD1; CDR3aa: CASSFQGENIQYF; CDR3nt: TGTGCCAGCAGTTTTCAGGGGGAAAACATTCAGTACTTC
j_gene: TRBJ1-2; abundance: few; v_gene: TRBV6-1; d_gene: .; CDR3aa: CASSELGTGYTF; CDR3nt: TGTGCCAGCAGTGAATTAGGGACTGGCTACACCTTC